This TCR beta chain was obtained from a study of blood T cell repertoires in COVID-19. Study-level background: Acute and convalescent COVID-19 specimens originated in the United States, Italy and Spain. From T cells, B-cell-depleted T cells, or PBMCs came the material, which was cDNA or gDNA.

Original methodology: It was from reference gene primer amplification that nucleated cell counts were estimated. Sequenced by immunoSEQ multiplex PCR; TCRdb stores in-frame clones only, minus some. D and trimming come from the DNA, and the V and J calls and clone size come from that table. Here the sample spans roughly 160,000 clones, roughly 84% being singletons. The V gene lost 4 bases and the J gene lost 7 bases, with 7 bases spanning the gap. Per the germline V gene, CDR1 is ENHRY and CDR2 is SYGVKD. The CDR3 totals 11 residues. This sequence joins TRBV10-3 and TRBJ1-2; D might be TRBD1 (6 bases). Sequenced input: peripheral blood. This TCR derives from a woman aged 80 or over with active or convalescent COVID-19. In DNA, the CDR3 is TGTGCCATCAGTGTAGGGGGTGGCTACACCTTC. Its translation is CAISVGGGYTF.